A single sample gave rise to the 9 T cell receptor beta chains below, sequenced in a study of breast tumors, draining lymph nodes, adjacent tissues. In TCRdb, the multiplex PCR reads were re-called with MiXCR into one record per CDR3 protein. The table shows about 140,000 distinct CDR3 sequences, with around a third occurring only once. Samples came from axillary lymph nodes draining the breast cancer. The sequencing input was axillary lymph node tissue. The source of these receptors is a female donor with breast cancer. Some clones in this sample may be carry-over from other donors' samples.

This clonotype was observed many times. The chain recombines TRBV11-3 with TRBJ2-5; possible D gene TRBD2, 6 bases. The CDR3 has 13 residues. Germline values: CDR1 SGHNT, CDR2 YENEEA. V lost 4 bases and J 4 bases, leaving 10 bases between the germline ends. The CDR3 DNA is TGTGCCAGCAGCTCCGGGAGCAGAGAGACCCAGTACTTC. This gives the protein CASSSGSRETQYF. Using reference TRBV11-3 and TRBJ2-5 for the parts outside the CDR3, the full variable domain is EAGVVQSPRYKIIEKKQPVAFWCNPISGHNTLYWYLQNLGQGPELLIRYENEEAVDDSQLPKDRFSAERLKGVDSTLKIQPAELGDSAVYLCASSSGSRETQYFGPGTRLLVL.

This rearrangement joins TRBV25-1 to TRBJ2-3; 14 bases are a match to TRBD2. Germline V gene sequence: CDR1 MGHDK, CDR2 SYGVNS. The CDR3 runs to 16 residues. In DNA, the CDR3 is TGTGCTAGAGGCCCGGGACTAGCGGGGGGCACAGATACGCAGTATTTT. Translating it yields CARGPGLAGGTDTQYF.

This clonotype has a count of ten or more. The gene calls are TRBV4-2 and TRBJ2-5; the D gene is possibly TRBD1 (5 bases). The V end was cut by 3 bases, the J end by 0 bases, with 8 bases between. The CDR3 length is 14 residues. CDR1 is LGHNA, CDR2 YNFKEQ, per germline. As DNA, the CDR3 is TGTGCCAGCAGCCATCGACAGTACCAAGAGACCCAGTACTTC. Amino acids: CASSHRQYQETQYF.

This clonotype was seen ten or more times. This chain links TRBV7-2 with TRBJ2-2, with D tentatively TRBD1 (6 bases). Per germline, CDR1 SGHTA and CDR2 FQGNSA. V dropped 1 base and J dropped 5 bases, with 11 bases sitting between them. The CDR3 contains 15 residues. The CDR3 sequence: CASSLGGHETGELFF. The CDR3 DNA follows: TGTGCCAGCAGCTTAGGGGGACACGAGACCGGGGAGCTGTTTTTT.

This clonotype was detected only a few times. The gene calls are TRBV3-1 and TRBJ2-1; D remains ambiguous. The CDR3 runs 16 residues. Germline assignment: CDR1 LGHDT and CDR2 YNNKEL (reference sequence). Trimming pared 0 bases from V and 6 bases from J, leaving 15 bases between. The chain's CDR3 is CASSQDSEARVNEQFF. The CDR3 coding sequence is TGTGCCAGCAGCCAAGACTCCGAGGCTCGGGTCAATGAGCAGTTCTTC.

This clonotype has a count of ten or more. The chain carries TRBV20-1 and TRBJ2-5, with D possibly being TRBD1 (6 bases). Germline loops: CDR1 DFQATT, CDR2 SNEGSKA (reference sequence). V dropped 3 bases and J dropped 7 bases, with 18 bases sitting between them. This CDR3 contains 14 residues. CDR3 DNA sequence: TGCAGTGCTAGTCCAGGGGAGCGCTTACGGACCCAGTACTTC. This encodes CSASPGERLRTQYF.

At least ten counts were recorded for this clonotype. One junction end disagrees with the germline gene, perhaps due to a read error. This chain uses TRBV6-6 with TRBJ2-5; 12 nucleotides line up with TRBD2. The CDR3 contains 16 residues. Germline V lookup: CDR1 MNHNY, CDR2 SVGAGI (reference sequence). CDR3 nucleotide sequence: TGTGCCAGCAGTCACTCGACTAGCGGGGGCCAAGAGACCCAGTACTTC. It encodes CASSHSTSGGQETQYF.

Details on this clonotype: Here the CDR3 omits its conserved ending phenylalanine or tryptophan, so a read error is the likely source. The DNA is omitted, as the CDR3 cannot be located on it reliably, and the CDR3 follows TCRdb's listing. This chain uses TRBV15 with TRBJ2-5; TRBD2, the D gene given by the table, was not confirmed from the DNA. The CDR3 is made up of 18 amino acids, end residues included. Germline CDR1 reads LNHNV; CDR2 reads YYDKDF (reference sequence). The CDR3 loop reads CATSTLVALAGQGRDPVL.

The table lists this clonotype with many counts. The chain employs TRBV2 and TRBJ2-1, with 9 positions matching TRBD2. This CDR3 has 14 amino acids. V dropped 8 bases and J dropped 6; count of bases not matched to a gene: 8. Germline V lookup: CDR1 SNHLY, CDR2 FYNNEI. CDR3 in amino acids: CASQKRGDSNEQFF. The CDR3 region has the DNA TGTGCCAGCCAGAAGCGGGGGGACTCCAATGAGCAGTTCTTC.